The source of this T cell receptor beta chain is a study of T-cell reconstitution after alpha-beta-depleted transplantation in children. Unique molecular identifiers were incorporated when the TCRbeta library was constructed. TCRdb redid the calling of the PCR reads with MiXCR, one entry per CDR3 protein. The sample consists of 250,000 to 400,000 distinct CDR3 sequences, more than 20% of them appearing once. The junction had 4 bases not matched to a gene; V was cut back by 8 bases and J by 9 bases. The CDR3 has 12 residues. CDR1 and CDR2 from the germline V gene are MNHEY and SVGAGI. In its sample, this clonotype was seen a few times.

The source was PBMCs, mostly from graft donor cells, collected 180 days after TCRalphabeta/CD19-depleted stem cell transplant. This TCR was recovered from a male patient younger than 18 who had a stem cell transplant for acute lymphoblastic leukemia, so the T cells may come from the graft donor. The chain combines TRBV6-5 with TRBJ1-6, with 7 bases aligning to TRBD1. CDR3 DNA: TGTGCCAGCTACACAGGGGTTTCACCCCTCCACTTT. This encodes CASYTGVSPLHF.